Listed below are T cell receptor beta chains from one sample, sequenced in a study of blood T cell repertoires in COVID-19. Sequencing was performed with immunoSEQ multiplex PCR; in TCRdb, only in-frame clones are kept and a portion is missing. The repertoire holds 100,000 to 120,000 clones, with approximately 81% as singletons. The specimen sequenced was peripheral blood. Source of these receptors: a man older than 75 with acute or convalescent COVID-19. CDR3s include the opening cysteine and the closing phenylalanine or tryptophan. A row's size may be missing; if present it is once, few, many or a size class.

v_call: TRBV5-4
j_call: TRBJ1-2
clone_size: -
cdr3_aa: CASSLGAQGGYGYTF

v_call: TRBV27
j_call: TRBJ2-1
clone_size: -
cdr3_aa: CASSRPAGLAGVYNEQFF

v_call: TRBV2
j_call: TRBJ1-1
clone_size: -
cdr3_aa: CASRTGTGTTEAFF

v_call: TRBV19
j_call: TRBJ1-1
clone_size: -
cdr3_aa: CASSMTRRGTAEAFF

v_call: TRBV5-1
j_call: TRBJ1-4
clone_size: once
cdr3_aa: CASSLTAKGGNEKLFF

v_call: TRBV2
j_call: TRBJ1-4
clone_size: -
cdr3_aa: CASILATGSEKLFF

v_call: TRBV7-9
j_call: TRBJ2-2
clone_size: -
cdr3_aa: CASSLRGTGVTGELFF

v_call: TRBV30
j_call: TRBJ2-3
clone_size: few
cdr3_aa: CAWTRGGGTDTQYF

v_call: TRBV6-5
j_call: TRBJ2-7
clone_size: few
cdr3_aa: CASRLRDSYEQYF

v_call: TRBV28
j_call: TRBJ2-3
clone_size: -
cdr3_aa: CASSLSGGAQTDTQYF

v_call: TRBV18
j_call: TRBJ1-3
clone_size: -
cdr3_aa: CASSRFEVGNTIYF

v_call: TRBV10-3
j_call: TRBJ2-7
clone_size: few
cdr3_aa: CAIINGGDGSSYEQYF

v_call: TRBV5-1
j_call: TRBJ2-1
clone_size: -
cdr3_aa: CASSSRTSGRGEQFF

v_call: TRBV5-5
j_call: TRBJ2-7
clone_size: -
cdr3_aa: CASRPGQGTGHEQYF

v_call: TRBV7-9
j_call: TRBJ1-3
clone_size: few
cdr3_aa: CASSPLQGAIGNTIYF

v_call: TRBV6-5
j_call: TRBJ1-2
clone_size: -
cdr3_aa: CASSRQASGNYGYTF

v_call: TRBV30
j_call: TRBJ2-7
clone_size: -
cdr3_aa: CAWSVWPYEQYF

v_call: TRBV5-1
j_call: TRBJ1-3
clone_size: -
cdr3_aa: CASSPRQGARGNTIYF

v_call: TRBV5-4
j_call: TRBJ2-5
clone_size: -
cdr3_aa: CASSLKLAGGETQYF

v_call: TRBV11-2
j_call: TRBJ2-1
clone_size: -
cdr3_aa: CASSLGGTDLSNEQFF

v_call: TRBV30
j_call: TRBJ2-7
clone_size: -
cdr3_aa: CAWSQPGVVSYEQYF

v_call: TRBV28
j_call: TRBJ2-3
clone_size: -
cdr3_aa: CASSSTPSDLGDTQYF

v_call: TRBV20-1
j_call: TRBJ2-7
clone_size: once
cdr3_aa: CSNLWEYEQYF

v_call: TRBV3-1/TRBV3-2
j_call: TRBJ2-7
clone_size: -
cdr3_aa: CASSQDRGKTYEQYF

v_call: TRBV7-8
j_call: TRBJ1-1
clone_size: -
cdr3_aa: CASSLERDTEAFF

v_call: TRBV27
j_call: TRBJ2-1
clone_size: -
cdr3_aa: CASSFTSLLEQFF

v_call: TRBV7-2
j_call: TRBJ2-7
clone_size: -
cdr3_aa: CASSLDATSFRREQYF